The rows below give T cell receptor beta chains drawn from one sample of a study of T-cell memory formation after mild COVID-19. TCRdb itself ran the 5' RACE reads through MiXCR, one entry per CDR3 protein. The sample holds roughly 120,000 distinct CDR3 sequences, approximately 21% seen once. The source material was PBMCs or a T cell subset sorted from them (not recorded which). All receptors come from a man younger than 35 who had mild COVID-19 (a few samples of this study predate the infection). Cell type and time point are not known. Each CDR3 is given without its conserved first and last residue. Each record gives: V gene, CDR3 protein.

TRBV10-3	AISAGEQGITYNEQF
TRBV7-2	ASSLGPLGGTQY
TRBV2	ASIGQGFDMGNQPQH
TRBV6-6	ASSLGSPQETQY
TRBV5-1	ASSQKTVNGITEAF
TRBV6-2/TRBV6-3	ASSYSIAGGLDGYT
TRBV10-3	AIMDSSYEQY
TRBV7-6	ASSPKVGNDEAF
TRBV6-2/TRBV6-3	ASSHSSYEQY
TRBV29-1	SVEGSGANTGELF
TRBV28	ASSPGTGVYEQY
TRBV4-1	ASSLRRDPQTPQH
TRBV27	ASSSLAGGSGEQF
TRBV5-6	ASSAGRNEQF
TRBV9	ASSANRGIVETQY
TRBV6-1	ASSETNTGELF
TRBV20-1	SASFIRDRIQDTQY
TRBV24-1	ATSDTSSTDTQY
TRBV19	ASSPRTGGNTEAF
TRBV5-1	ASSEPTGTAEAF
TRBV20-1	SPLAGGQETQY
TRBV6-6	ASSYLVGSSYNEQF
TRBV4-3	ASSQDLGPTGELF
TRBV12-3/TRBV12-4	ASSLWGPNYEQY
TRBV27	ASSSGTSGGGEQF
TRBV12-3/TRBV12-4	ASSYTGLMNTEAF
TRBV7-6	ASSLVLGGQTQY
TRBV19	ASSIWGHTDTQY
TRBV7-9	ASSSRTPEAF
TRBV5-1	ASSPQGRTNEKLF
TRBV28	ASSLPLRDRGLDTQY